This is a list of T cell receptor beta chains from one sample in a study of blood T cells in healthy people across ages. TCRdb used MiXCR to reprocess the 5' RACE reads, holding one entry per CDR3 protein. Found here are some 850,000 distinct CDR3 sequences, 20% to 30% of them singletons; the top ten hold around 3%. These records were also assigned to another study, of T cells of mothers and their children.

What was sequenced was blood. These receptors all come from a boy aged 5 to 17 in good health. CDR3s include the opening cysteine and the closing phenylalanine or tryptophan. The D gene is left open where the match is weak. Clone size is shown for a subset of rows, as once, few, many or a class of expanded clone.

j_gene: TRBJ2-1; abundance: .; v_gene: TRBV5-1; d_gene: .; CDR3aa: CASSVGRDNEQFF; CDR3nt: TGCGCCAGCAGCGTGGGACGCGACAATGAGCAGTTCTTC
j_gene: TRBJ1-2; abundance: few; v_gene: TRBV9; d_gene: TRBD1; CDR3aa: CASSQGTGPKDGYTF; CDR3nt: TGTGCCAGCAGCCAAGGGACAGGCCCAAAAGATGGCTACACCTTC
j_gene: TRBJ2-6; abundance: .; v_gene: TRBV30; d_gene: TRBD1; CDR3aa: CAWSLMDRVYGANVLTF; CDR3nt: TGTGCCTGGAGCCTCATGGACAGGGTGTACGGGGCCAACGTCCTGACTTTC
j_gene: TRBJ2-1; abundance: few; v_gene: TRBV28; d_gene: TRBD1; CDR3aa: CASSLYRGPNNEQFF; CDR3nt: TGTGCCAGCAGTTTGTACAGGGGCCCTAACAATGAGCAGTTCTTC
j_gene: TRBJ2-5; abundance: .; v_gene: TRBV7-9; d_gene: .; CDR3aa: CASSLAGRALEETQYF; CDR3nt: TGTGCCAGCAGCTTAGCGGGCAGGGCCCTAGAAGAGACCCAGTACTTC
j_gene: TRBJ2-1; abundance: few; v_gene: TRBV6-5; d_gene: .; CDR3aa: CASSGGSLLNEQFF; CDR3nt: TGTGCCAGTTCTGGGGGGTCGCTACTAAATGAGCAGTTCTTC
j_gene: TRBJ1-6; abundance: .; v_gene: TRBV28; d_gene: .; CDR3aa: CASSIIRGRYDSPLHF; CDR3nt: TGTGCCAGCAGCATCATCCGGGGCCGATACGATTCACCCCTCCACTTT
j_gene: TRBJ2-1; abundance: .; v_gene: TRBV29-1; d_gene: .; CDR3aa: CSVGQDNEQFF; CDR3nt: TGCAGCGTTGGTCAAGACAATGAGCAGTTCTTC
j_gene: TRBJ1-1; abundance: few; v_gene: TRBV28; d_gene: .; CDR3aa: CASSPFHGRMNTEAFF; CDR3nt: TGTGCCAGCAGTCCTTTTCACGGTCGCATGAACACTGAAGCTTTCTTT
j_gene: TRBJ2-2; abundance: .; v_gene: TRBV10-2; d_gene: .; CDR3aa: CASSADGELFF; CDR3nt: TGCGCCAGCAGCGCAGACGGGGAGCTGTTTTTT
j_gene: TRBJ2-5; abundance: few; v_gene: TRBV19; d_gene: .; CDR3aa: CASSINLQETQYF; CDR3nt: TGTGCCAGTAGTATCAATCTCCAAGAGACCCAGTACTTC
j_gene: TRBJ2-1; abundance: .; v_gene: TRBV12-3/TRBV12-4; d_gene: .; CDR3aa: CASSPEYNEQFF; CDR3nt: TGTGCCAGCAGTCCGGAGTACAATGAGCAGTTCTTC
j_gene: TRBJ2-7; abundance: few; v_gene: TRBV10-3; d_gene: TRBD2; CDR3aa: CAISESPSGVYEQYF; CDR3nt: TGTGCCATCAGTGAGTCCCCTAGCGGGGTCTACGAGCAGTACTTC
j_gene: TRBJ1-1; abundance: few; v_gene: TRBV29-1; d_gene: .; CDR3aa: CSVDFRRSGTEAFF; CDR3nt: TGCAGCGTTGATTTCCGGCGGAGTGGCACTGAAGCTTTCTTT
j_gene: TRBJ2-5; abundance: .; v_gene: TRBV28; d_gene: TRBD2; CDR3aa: CASRPAGGPETQYF; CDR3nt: TGTGCCAGCAGGCCAGCGGGGGGCCCGGAGACCCAGTACTTC
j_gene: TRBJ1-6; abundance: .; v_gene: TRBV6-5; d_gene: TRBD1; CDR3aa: CASSRGHNSPLHF; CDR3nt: TGTGCCAGCAGCAGGGGGCACAATTCACCCCTCCACTTT
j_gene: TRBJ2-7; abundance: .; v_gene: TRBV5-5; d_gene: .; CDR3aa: CASSLVFVQERQYF; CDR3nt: TGTGCCAGCAGCTTGGTCTTCGTCCAGGAAAGGCAGTACTTC
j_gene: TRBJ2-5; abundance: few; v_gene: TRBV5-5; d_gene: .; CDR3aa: CASSLVLYQETQYF; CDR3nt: TGTGCCAGCAGCTTGGTTCTGTACCAAGAGACCCAGTACTTC
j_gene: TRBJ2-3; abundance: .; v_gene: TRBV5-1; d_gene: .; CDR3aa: CASSLVTGTDTQYF; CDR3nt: TGCGCCAGCAGCTTGGTCACAGGCACAGATACGCAGTATTTT
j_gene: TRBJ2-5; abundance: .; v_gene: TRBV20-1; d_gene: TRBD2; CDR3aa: CSATGLAETQYF; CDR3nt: TGCAGTGCCACGGGACTAGCGGAGACCCAGTACTTC
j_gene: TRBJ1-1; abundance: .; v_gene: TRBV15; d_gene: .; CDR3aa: CATSPTRLMNTEAFF; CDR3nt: TGTGCCACCAGCCCCACGAGGCTGATGAACACTGAAGCTTTCTTT
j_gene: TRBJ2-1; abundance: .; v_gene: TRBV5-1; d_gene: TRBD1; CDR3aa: CASRGLQGGRDEQFF; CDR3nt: TGCGCCAGCAGGGGGTTACAGGGGGGCCGGGATGAGCAGTTCTTC
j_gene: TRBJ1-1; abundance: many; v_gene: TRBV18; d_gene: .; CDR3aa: CASSTGENTEAFF; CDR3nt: TGTGCCAGCTCAACGGGAGAGAACACTGAAGCTTTCTTT
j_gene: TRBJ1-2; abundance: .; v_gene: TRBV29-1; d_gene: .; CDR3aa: CSVEGGRESYGYTF; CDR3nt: TGCAGCGTTGAAGGCGGCAGAGAGAGCTATGGCTACACCTTC
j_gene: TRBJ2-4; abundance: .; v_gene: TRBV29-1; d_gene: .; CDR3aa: CSVRDTHWGIAKNIQYF; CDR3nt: TGCAGCGTTCGGGACACCCATTGGGGGATAGCCAAAAACATTCAGTACTTC
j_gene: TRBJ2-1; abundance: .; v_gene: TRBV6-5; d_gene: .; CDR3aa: CASRTSGVGNEQFF; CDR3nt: TGTGCCAGCAGAACCTCAGGGGTGGGGAATGAGCAGTTCTTC
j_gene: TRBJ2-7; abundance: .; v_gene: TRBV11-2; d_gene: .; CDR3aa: CASSSRPEQYF; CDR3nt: TGTGCCAGCAGCTCCAGACCGGAGCAGTACTTC
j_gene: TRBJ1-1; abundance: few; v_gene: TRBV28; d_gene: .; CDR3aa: CASSPGRGEAFF; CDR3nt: TGTGCCAGCAGTCCCGGACGGGGTGAAGCTTTCTTT
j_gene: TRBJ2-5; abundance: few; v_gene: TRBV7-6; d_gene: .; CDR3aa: CASSPQPQETQYF; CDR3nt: TGTGCCAGCAGCCCGCAACCCCAAGAGACCCAGTACTTC
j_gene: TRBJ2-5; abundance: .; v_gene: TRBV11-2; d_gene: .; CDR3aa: CASSYQETQCF; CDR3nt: TGTGCCAGCAGCTACCAAGAGACCCAGTGCTTC
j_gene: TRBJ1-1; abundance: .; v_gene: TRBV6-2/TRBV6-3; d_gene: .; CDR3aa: CASSYSGAGVEAFF; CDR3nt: TGTGCCAGCAGTTACTCTGGGGCAGGAGTAGAAGCTTTCTTT
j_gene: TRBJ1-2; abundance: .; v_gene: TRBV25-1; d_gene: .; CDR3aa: CASSDFGDFGGYTF; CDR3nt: TGTGCCAGCAGTGATTTCGGCGATTTTGGAGGCTACACCTTC
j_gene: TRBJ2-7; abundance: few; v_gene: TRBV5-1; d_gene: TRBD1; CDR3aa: CASSPDRGGYEQYF; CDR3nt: TGCGCCAGCAGCCCCGACAGGGGCGGCTACGAGCAGTACTTC
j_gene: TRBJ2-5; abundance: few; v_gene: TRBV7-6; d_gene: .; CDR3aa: CASSLARWEAQYF; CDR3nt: TGTGCCAGCAGCTTAGCGCGGTGGGAGGCCCAGTACTTC
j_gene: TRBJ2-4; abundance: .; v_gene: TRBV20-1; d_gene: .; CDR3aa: CSASSPAGAKNIQYF; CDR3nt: TGCAGTGCTAGTTCCCCGGCGGGGGCCAAAAACATTCAGTACTTC
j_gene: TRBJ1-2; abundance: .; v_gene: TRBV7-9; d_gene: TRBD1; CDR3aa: CASSLDDWTGKDNYGYTF; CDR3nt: TGTGCCAGCAGCTTAGACGACTGGACAGGGAAGGATAACTATGGTTACACCTTC
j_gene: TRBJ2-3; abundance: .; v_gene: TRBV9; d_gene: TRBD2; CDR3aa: CASSPPERGRTDTQYF; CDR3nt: TGTGCCAGCAGCCCCCCCGAGCGGGGGCGCACAGATACGCAGTATTTT
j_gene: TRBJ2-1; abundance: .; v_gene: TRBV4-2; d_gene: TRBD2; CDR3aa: CASSQGDGGDYNEQFF; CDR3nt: TGTGCCAGCAGCCAAGGGGACGGGGGGGATTACAATGAGCAGTTCTTC
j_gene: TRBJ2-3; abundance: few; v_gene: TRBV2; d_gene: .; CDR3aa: CASSEQWGTSTDTQYF; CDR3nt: TGTGCCAGCAGTGAACAATGGGGGACTAGCACAGATACGCAGTATTTT
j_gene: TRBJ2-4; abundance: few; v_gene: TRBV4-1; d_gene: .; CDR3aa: CASSQVGGGASKNIQYF; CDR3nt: TGCGCCAGCAGCCAAGTGGGAGGGGGGGCCTCCAAAAACATTCAGTACTTC
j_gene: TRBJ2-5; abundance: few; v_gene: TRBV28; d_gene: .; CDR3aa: CASRLTLLGGVAETQYF; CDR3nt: TGTGCCAGCAGATTAACACTTCTGGGCGGGGTGGCGGAGACCCAGTACTTC
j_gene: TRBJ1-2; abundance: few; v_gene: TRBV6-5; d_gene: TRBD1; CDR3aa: CASSYSYRGWYGYTF; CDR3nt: TGTGCCAGCAGTTACTCCTACAGGGGGTGGTATGGCTACACCTTC
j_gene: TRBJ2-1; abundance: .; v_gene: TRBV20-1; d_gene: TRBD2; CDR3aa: CSAQRGGVVKEQFF; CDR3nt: TGCAGTGCCCAGCGGGGGGGCGTAGTTAAAGAGCAGTTCTTC
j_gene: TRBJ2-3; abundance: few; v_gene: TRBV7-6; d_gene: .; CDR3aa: CASSLGSRQLTDTQYF; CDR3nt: TGTGCCAGCAGCTTAGGCTCTCGACAGCTCACAGATACGCAGTATTTT
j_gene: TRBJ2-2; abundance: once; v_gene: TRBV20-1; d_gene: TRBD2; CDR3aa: CSASPSGGAGELFF; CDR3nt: TGCAGTGCTAGTCCTAGCGGGGGAGCCGGGGAGCTGTTTTTT
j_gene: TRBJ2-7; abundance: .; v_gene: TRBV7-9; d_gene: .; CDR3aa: CASSIPAGPNYEQYF; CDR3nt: TGTGCCAGCAGCATTCCGGCTGGCCCCAACTACGAGCAGTACTTC
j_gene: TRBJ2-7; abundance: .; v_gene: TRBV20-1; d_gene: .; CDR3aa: CSAPWGMGREQYF; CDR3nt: TGCAGTGCTCCTTGGGGGATGGGTCGCGAGCAGTACTTC
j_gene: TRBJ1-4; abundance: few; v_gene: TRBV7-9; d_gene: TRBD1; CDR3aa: CASSLVQGAREKLFF; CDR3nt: TGTGCCAGCAGCTTAGTTCAGGGGGCGCGTGAAAAACTGTTTTTT
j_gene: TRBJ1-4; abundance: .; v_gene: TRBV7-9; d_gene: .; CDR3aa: CASSYPSGVNEKLFF; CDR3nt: TGTGCCAGCAGCTACCCATCAGGGGTGAATGAAAAACTGTTTTTT
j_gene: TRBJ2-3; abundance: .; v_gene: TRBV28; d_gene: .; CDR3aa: CASSLGPLGADTQYF; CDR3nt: TGTGCCAGCAGTCTAGGCCCCCTCGGGGCAGATACGCAGTATTTT
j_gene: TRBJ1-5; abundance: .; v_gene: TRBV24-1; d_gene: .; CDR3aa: CATSVSASNQPQHF; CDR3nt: TGTGCCACCAGTGTTTCGGCTAGCAATCAGCCCCAGCATTTT
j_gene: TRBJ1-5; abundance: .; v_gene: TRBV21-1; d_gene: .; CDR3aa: CASSNPGQDRNQPQHF; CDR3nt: TGTGCCAGCAGCAATCCGGGACAGGATCGCAATCAGCCCCAGCATTTT